This entry concerns a single TCR beta chain. Its specificity is unknown. Through Arm-PCR of CDR3 regions and iRepertoire HTBI primers, TCR beta libraries were built. Each CDR3 protein is one row after TCRdb ran MiXCR on the multiplex PCR reads. The sample has about 460,000 distinct CDR3 sequences; 22% are singletons. As for time point: persistent/refractory GD, antithyroid drugs over 5 years with positive TRAb. From PBMCs, RNA was extracted and then used to make the TCR library. The record originates from a study of regulatory T cells in long-lasting Graves disease. Study in general: The definition of persistent Graves' disease was over 5 years of antithyroid drugs with positive TSH receptor antibodies.

Study-level points and caveats: Among samples with persistent disease, TRBV28, TRBJ1-2 and TRBJ2-5 were favored.

V trimming: 3 bases; J trimming: 8 bases; junction bases outside the gene matches: 12. Looked up from germline, CDR1 is SGDLS and CDR2 is YYNGEE. The CDR3 covers 17 residues. This specimen was peripheral blood mononuclear cells (PBMCs), taken when the disease was refractory, from a patient treated with antithyroid drugs. The clonotype was recovered from a female donor with Graves disease. The V call is TRBV9, the J call TRBJ1-3, with TRBD1 matching over 12 bases. The CDR3 DNA is TGTGCCAGCAGCGGGCCGGGACAGGGGGCTTCCAGTTACACCATATATTTT. Protein product: CASSGPGQGASSYTIYF.